This T cell receptor beta chain is from a study of T cells after posttransplantation cyclophosphamide. The CDR3 length is 17 residues. V shed 0 bases and J 2 bases; nucleotides not matched to a gene: 7. Germline CDR1 reads SGHDT; CDR2 reads YYEEEE. A marrow graft followed busulfan-fludarabine conditioning, with cyclophosphamide on days +3 and +4. Repertoires were generated with immunoSEQ multiplex PCR, while TCRdb's copy carries only in-frame clones and drops some. The sample has about 36,000 clones, roughly 78% seen once. The chain joins TRBV5-6 to TRBJ2-5, with 10 nucleotides matching TRBD2. The source was CD4+ T cells sorted from blood, collected 1,700 to 2,000 days after a stem cell transplant with posttransplant cyclophosphamide. The clonotype comes from a female patient in her forties or fifties who received an allogeneic stem cell transplant from a related donor, was CMV-positive, and had no GVHD. A share of the T cells may be of graft donor origin. The CDR3 is CASSLEVAGGKQETQYF. CDR3 nucleotide sequence: TGTGCCAGCAGCTTGGAGGTAGCGGGGGGTAAACAAGAGACCCAGTACTTC.